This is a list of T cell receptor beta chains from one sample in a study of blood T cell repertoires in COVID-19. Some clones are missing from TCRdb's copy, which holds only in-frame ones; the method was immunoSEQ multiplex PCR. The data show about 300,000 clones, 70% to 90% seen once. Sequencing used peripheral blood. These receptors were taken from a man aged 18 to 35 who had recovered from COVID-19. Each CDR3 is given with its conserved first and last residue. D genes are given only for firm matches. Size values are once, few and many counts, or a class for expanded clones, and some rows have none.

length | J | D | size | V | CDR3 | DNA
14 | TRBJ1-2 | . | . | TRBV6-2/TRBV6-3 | CASRPGGSYYGYTF | TGTGCCAGCAGACCTGGCGGCAGCTACTATGGCTACACCTTC
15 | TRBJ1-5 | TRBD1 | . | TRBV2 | CASSGQGNSNQPQHF | TGTGCCAGCAGCGGACAGGGTAATAGCAATCAGCCCCAGCATTTT
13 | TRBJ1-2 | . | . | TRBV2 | CASGEQGGDGYTF | TGTGCCAGCGGTGAACAGGGAGGCGATGGCTACACCTTC
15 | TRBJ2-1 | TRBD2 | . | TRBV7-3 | CASSSTSGGYNEQFF | TGTGCCAGCAGCTCCACTAGCGGGGGTTACAATGAGCAGTTCTTC
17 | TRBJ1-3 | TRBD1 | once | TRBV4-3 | CASSRSRDRFSGNTIYF | TGCGCCAGCAGCCGCTCACGGGACAGGTTCTCTGGAAACACCATATATTTT
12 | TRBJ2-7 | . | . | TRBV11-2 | CASSPPLAEQYF | TGTGCCAGCAGCCCCCCCCTAGCCGAGCAGTACTTC
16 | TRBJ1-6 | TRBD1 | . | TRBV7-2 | CASSPTGAGWNSPLHF | TGTGCCAGCAGCCCGACAGGGGCGGGCTGGAATTCACCCCTCCACTTT
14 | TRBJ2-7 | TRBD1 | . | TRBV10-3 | CAISNRAAGGEQYF | TGTGCCATCAGTAACAGGGCCGCAGGGGGCGAGCAGTACTTC
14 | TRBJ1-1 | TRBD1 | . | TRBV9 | CASSVGGGGTEAFF | TGTGCCAGCAGCGTAGGAGGGGGCGGCACTGAAGCTTTCTTT
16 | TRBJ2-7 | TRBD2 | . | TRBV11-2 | CASSYSVGRAHYEQYF | TGTGCCAGCAGCTACTCTGTCGGGAGGGCCCACTACGAGCAGTACTTC
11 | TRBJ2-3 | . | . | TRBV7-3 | CASESTDTQYF | TGTGCCAGCGAGAGCACAGATACGCAGTATTTT
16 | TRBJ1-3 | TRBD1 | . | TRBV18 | CASSSDRGYSGNTIYF | TGTGCCAGCTCAAGTGACAGGGGTTACTCTGGAAACACCATATATTTT
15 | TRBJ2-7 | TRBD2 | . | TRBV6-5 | CASSYVREASYEQYF | TGTGCCAGCAGTTACGTGCGGGAGGCCTCCTACGAGCAGTACTTC
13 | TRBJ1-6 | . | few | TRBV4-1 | CASSQDRGSPLHF | TGCGCCAGCAGCCAAGACCGAGGTTCACCCCTCCACTTT
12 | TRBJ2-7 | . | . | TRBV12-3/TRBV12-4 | CASSLGSYEQYF | TGTGCCAGCAGCCTCGGCTCCTACGAGCAGTACTTC
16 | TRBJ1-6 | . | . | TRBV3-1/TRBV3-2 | CASSLVRGTRFSPLHF | TGTGCCAGCAGCCTAGTCAGGGGTACGCGCTTTTCACCCCTCCACTTT
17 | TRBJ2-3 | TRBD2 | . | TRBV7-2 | CASSPRASGHYTDTQYF | TGTGCCAGCAGCCCCCGGGCTAGCGGACACTACACAGATACGCAGTATTTT
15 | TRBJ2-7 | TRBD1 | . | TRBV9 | CASSASGQGSYEQYF | TGTGCCAGCAGCGCCTCAGGACAGGGGTCCTACGAGCAGTACTTC
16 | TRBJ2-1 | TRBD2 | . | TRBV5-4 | CASSLGTSRLNDEQFF | TGTGCCAGCAGCTTAGGGACTAGCAGGTTAAACGATGAGCAGTTCTTC
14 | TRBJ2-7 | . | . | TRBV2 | CASSAEGTYYEQYF | TGTGCCAGCAGTGCGGAGGGTACCTACTACGAGCAGTACTTC
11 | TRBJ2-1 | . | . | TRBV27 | CASSSRYEQFF | TGTGCCAGCAGTTCGAGGTATGAGCAGTTCTTC
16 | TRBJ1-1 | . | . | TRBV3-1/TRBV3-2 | CASSQFSGNYGAEAFF | TGTGCCAGCAGCCAATTTTCGGGAAATTACGGGGCTGAAGCTTTCTTT
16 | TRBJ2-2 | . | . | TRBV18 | CASSPYSGQQTGELFF | TGTGCCAGCTCACCTTATTCCGGACAGCAGACCGGGGAGCTGTTTTTT
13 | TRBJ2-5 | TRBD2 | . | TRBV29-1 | CSVTLAGVETQYF | TGCAGCGTTACACTAGCGGGGGTAGAGACCCAGTACTTC
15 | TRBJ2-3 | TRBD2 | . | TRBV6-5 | CASRSGLAGSDTQYF | TGTGCCAGCAGGTCAGGACTAGCAGGCTCAGATACGCAGTATTTT
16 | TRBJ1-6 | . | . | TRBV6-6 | CASSSTTGRFDSPLHF | TGTGCCAGCAGTTCAACAACAGGGAGATTCGATTCACCCCTCCACTTT
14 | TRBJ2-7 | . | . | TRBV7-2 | CASSLDGHPYEQYF | TGTGCCAGCAGCTTAGATGGACATCCCTACGAGCAGTACTTC
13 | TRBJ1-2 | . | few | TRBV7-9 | CASRRTDFYGYTF | TGTGCCAGCCGAAGGACAGACTTCTATGGCTACACCTTC
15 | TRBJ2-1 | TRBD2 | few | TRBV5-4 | CASSLVSGGNNEQFF | TGTGCCAGCAGCTTGGTTAGCGGGGGCAACAATGAGCAGTTCTTC
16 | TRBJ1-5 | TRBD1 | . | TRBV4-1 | CASSPAGDRGTGPQHF | TGCGCCAGCAGCCCGGCCGGGGACAGGGGCACGGGGCCCCAGCATTTT
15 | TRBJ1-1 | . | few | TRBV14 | CASSRTGHQNTEAFF | TGTGCCAGCAGTAGGACGGGACACCAGAACACTGAAGCTTTCTTT
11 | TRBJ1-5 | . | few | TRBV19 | CASSNGQPQHF | TGTGCCAGTAGCAACGGTCAGCCCCAGCATTTT
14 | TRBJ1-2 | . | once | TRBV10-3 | CAISDPTVTYGYTF | TGTGCCATCAGTGACCCGACAGTAACCTATGGCTACACCTTC
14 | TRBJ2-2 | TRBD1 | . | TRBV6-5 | CASRPDRVAGELFF | TGTGCCAGCAGACCGGACAGGGTCGCCGGGGAGCTGTTTTTT
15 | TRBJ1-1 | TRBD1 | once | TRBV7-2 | CASSYGQGGDTEAFF | TGTGCCAGCAGCTACGGACAGGGTGGGGACACTGAAGCTTTCTTT
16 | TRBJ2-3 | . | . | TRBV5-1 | CASSLGGGGITDTQYF | TGCGCCAGCAGCTTGGGTGGCGGAGGGATCACAGATACGCAGTATTTT
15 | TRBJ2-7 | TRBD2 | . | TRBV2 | CASSATYYGRYEQYF | TGTGCCAGCAGCGCCACCTATTACGGGAGGTACGAGCAGTACTTC
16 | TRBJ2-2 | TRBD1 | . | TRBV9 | CASSARTGGISGELFF | TGTGCCAGCAGCGCCCGGACAGGGGGTATCTCCGGGGAGCTGTTTTTT
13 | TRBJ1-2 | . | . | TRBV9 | CASSRPSIYGYTF | TGTGCCAGCAGCCGCCCTTCTATCTATGGCTACACCTTC